The 17 T cell receptor beta chains below come from one sample, sequenced in a study of T cells in Graves' hyperthyroidism and ophthalmopathy. Using RNA transcripts as the source, TCR beta CDR3 regions were amplified. First-round RT-PCR with HTBI primers amplified the TCR CDR3 region. One entry per CDR3 protein, called by TCRdb with MiXCR from the multiplex PCR reads. Of over 700,000 distinct CDR3 sequences listed, around 40% are singletons. The sequencing input was blood. The receptor set was obtained from a woman aged 40 to 50 with Graves' hyperthyroidism.

V gene TRBV14 combines with J gene TRBJ1-4; 7 nucleotides match TRBD1. The CDR3 totals 18 residues. CDR1 and CDR2 from the germline V gene are SGHDN and FVKESK. J gave up 0 bases and V 6 bases, and 13 bases lay outside the gene matches. Here the CDR3 DNA reads TGTGCCAGCAGGCCAGGGGGGGGGGACAGAGCAACTAATGAAAAACTGTTTTTT. Translated: CASRPGGGDRATNEKLFF.

This clonotype occurred many times. The J gene is TRBJ1-1, the V gene TRBV7-6; possible D gene TRBD1, 6 bases. The CDR3 contains 15 residues. The V end lost 5 bases, the J end lost 2 bases, and 15 bases lay between the germline ends. CDR1 SGHVS and CDR2 FNYEAQ come from the germline V gene. For the CDR3, the DNA is TGTGCCAGCAGCGAGTCGACAGGACAAAACACTGAAGCTTTCTTT. This sequence encodes CASSESTGQNTEAFF.

The chain has TRBV11-2 and TRBJ1-2; TRBD1 agrees at 9 bases. This CDR3 has 13 residues. Germline loops: CDR1 SGHAT, CDR2 FQNNGV. After removal of 5 bases from V and 7 bases from J, the junction contained 5 bases not matched to a gene. The CDR3 DNA reads TGTGCCAGCAGCCCCGGGACAGGGACTGGCTACACCTTC. This sequence encodes CASSPGTGTGYTF.

To note about this clonotype: This sequence may be a read error, since a much larger clone differs from it by one base. The chain combines TRBV7-2 with TRBJ2-7; maybe TRBD2 (5 bases). The CDR3 length is 14 residues. Looked up from germline, CDR1 is SGHTA and CDR2 is FQGNSA. CDR3 region: CASGLATGTYEQYF. The DNA for the CDR3 is TGTGCCAGCGGCTTAGCGACTGGGACCTACGAGCAGTACTTC. The full variable domain, in which reference TRBV7-2 and TRBJ2-7 provide the parts outside the CDR3, is GAGVSQSPSNKVTEKGKDVELRCDPISGHTALYWYRQSLGQGLEFLIYFQGNSAPDKSGLPSDRFSAERTGGSVSTLTIQRTQQEDSAVYLCASGLATGTYEQYFGPGTRLTVT.

In this sample, this clonotype turned up many times. The rearrangement joins TRBV7-9 to TRBJ1-1, with TRBD1 as a possible D gene (6 bases). V dropped 4 bases and J dropped 1 base, with 10 bases sitting between them. The CDR3 runs to 14 residues. The germline gives CDR1 SEHNR, CDR2 FQNEAQ (reference sequence). DNA for the CDR3: TGTGCCAGCAGCTCTTCGACAGGGAACACTGAAGCTTTCTTT. This translates into CASSSSTGNTEAFF. Supplemented by reference TRBV7-9 and TRBJ1-1, the full variable domain reads DTGVSQNPRHKITKRGQNVTFRCDPISEHNRLYWYRQTLGQGPEFLTYFQNEAQLEKSRLLSDRFSAERPKGSFSTLEIQRTEQGDSAMYLCASSSSTGNTEAFFGQGTRLTVV.

The V and J genes are TRBV19 and TRBJ2-5, with TRBD1 identical over 7 bases. Germline CDR1 is LNHDA and CDR2 is SQIVND (reference sequence). The CDR3 runs to 15 residues. The J segment lost 7 bases and the V segment lost 5 bases, leaving 13 bases of the junction unmatched. DNA of the CDR3: TGTGCCAGTAGTCGACGGACAGGAACACGTGGGACCCAGTACTTC. It translates to CASSRRTGTRGTQYF.

V gene TRBV7-9 combines with J gene TRBJ1-5; D ambiguous. The CDR3 extends over 10 amino acids. Germline V gene lookup returns CDR1 SEHNR and CDR2 FQNEAQ (reference sequence). Trimming removed 6 bases from V and 11 bases from J, with 8 bases in between. The CDR3, as DNA: TGTGCCAGCAGGGAGATGGCCCAGCATTTT. Encoded protein: CASREMAQHF.

This clonotype was counted between two and nine times. A read error may be the cause here, since a much bigger clone is one base away. The CDR3 bases are TGTGCCAGCGGCTTAATAGGGACAGATGAAAAACTGTTTTTT. Amino acid sequence: CASGLIGTDEKLFF. The chain carries TRBV7-9 and TRBJ1-4, with TRBD1 matching over 7 bases. The CDR3 loop spans 14 amino acids. Germline CDR1 is SEHNR and CDR2 is FQNEAQ (reference sequence).

The chain recombines TRBV2 with TRBJ1-2; no clear D. Germline V lookup: CDR1 SNHLY, CDR2 FYNNEI. The ends were cut back, 4 bases at V and 4 bases at J, with 13 bases in the middle. This CDR3 spans 14 amino acids. This CDR3 reads CASSVGGSVYGYTF. The CDR3 bases are TGTGCCAGCAGTGTCGGAGGGTCGGTCTATGGCTACACCTTC.

The genes are TRBV10-3 and TRBJ1-2; 7 bases map to TRBD1. The V gene end was trimmed by 4 bases and the J gene end by 5 bases; junction bases not matched to a gene: 7. Germline V gene lookup returns CDR1 ENHRY and CDR2 SYGVKD. The CDR3 spans 14 residues. CDR3 in amino acids: CAISVKGDSYGYTF. The DNA of the CDR3 is TGTGCCATCAGTGTGAAAGGGGACAGTTATGGCTACACCTTC.

The chain joins TRBV11-2 to TRBJ1-6; D is undetermined. The V gene lost 0 bases and the J gene lost 0 bases, with 6 bases spanning the gap. Per the germline V gene, CDR1 is SGHAT and CDR2 is FQNNGV. The CDR3 totals 16 residues. CDR3 DNA: TGTGCCAGCAGCTTAGAGCCAAGCTCCTATAATTCACCCCTCCACTTT. It specifies CASSLEPSSYNSPLHF.

The V gene is TRBV20-1, the J gene TRBJ2-7, with TRBD1 identical over 8 bases. There are 15 residues in the CDR3. In germline, CDR1 is DFQATT, CDR2 SNEGSKA (reference sequence). V lost 0 bases to trimming and J lost 4 bases; unmatched junction nucleotides: 8. CDR3: CSARDLAGGGYEQYF. In nucleotides, the CDR3 is TGCAGTGCTAGAGATCTGGCAGGGGGCGGGTACGAGCAGTACTTC.

Concerning this clonotype: It may be a read error: a sequence one base away is much more abundant. V and J are TRBV5-1 and TRBJ1-2; 9 bases align to TRBD1. This CDR3 is 14 amino acids long. Germline lookup yields CDR1 SGHRS and CDR2 YFSETQ. The trim removed 4 bases at V and 6 bases at J, leaving 7 bases unmatched. CDR3 DNA sequence: TGCGCCAGCAGCGTACAGACAGGGGGTGATGGCTACACCTTC. This gives the protein CASSVQTGGDGYTF.

V gene TRBV20-1 combines with J gene TRBJ2-3, with D possibly TRBD2 on 6 matching bases. The V and J ends lost 5 bases and 2 bases respectively, with 17 bases between them. Looked up from germline, CDR1 is DFQATT and CDR2 is SNEGSKA (reference sequence). There are 15 residues in the CDR3. This CDR3 reads CSAGQSGQPTDTQYF. The CDR3 DNA reads as TGCAGTGCTGGTCAGAGCGGGCAACCCACAGATACGCAGTATTTT.

Many counts were recorded for this clonotype. This chain joins TRBV15 and TRBJ2-5; D ambiguous. CDR3 size: 14 residues. V gave up 0 bases and J gave up 3 bases, with 8 bases separating them. CDR1 is LNHNV and CDR2 is YYDKDF in the germline V gene (reference sequence). For the CDR3, the DNA is TGTGCCACCAGCAGAGATAGGGCTGAAGAGACCCAGTACTTC. Protein: CATSRDRAEETQYF.

This clonotype has just a few counts. This rearrangement joins TRBV19 to TRBJ1-2; 12 positions agree with TRBD1. After removal of 2 bases from V and 4 bases from J, the junction contained 8 bases not matched to a gene. Per germline, CDR1 LNHDA and CDR2 SQIVND (reference sequence). This CDR3 is built from 17 residues. The CDR3 nucleotides read TGTGCCAGTAGTATATCTGGGACAGGGGGCTGGAGCTATGGCTACACCTTC. Encoded protein: CASSISGTGGWSYGYTF.

A word on this clonotype: Given a much more abundant clone one base away, this may be a read error. J is TRBJ1-5 and V is TRBV6-5; no firm D call. The CDR3 is 14 amino acids. The germline V gene encodes CDR1 MNHEY and CDR2 SVGAGI. The CDR3 here is CASSSTHWVQPRHF. CDR3 sequence (DNA): TGTGCCAGCAGTTCCACCCATTGGGTTCAGCCCCGGCATTTT.